The 25 T cell receptor beta chains listed next were all sequenced from one sample in a study of T cell responses to AZD1222 COVID-19 vaccine. TCRdb's table, derived via immunoSEQ multiplex PCR, lists solely in-frame clones and lacks some. The sample carries some 120,000 clones, about 90% recorded once. The material sequenced was peripheral blood, taken on day 0 of AZD1222 vaccination. Source of these receptors: an adult in good health.

The rearrangement links TRBV6-5 to TRBJ2-7; 7 bases line up with TRBD1. The germline gives CDR1 MNHEY, CDR2 SVGAGI. This CDR3 is 15 amino acids long. The V segment lost 4 bases and the J segment 3 bases; nucleotides outside the gene matches: 9. CDR3 loop: CASSSVDRAYYEQYF. CDR3 DNA: TGTGCCAGCAGTTCAGTAGACAGGGCCTACTACGAGCAGTACTTC.

The chain employs TRBV5-1 and TRBJ2-3; D may be TRBD1 (6 bases). The CDR3 spans 14 residues. Trimming left V 0 bases short and J 5 bases short, with 10 bases between. Looked up from germline, CDR1 is SGHRS and CDR2 is YFSETQ. In nucleotides, the CDR3 is TGCGCCAGCAGCTTGGAAGGGACACAAGATACGCAGTATTTT. Its protein is CASSLEGTQDTQYF.

The table lists this clone with a count of one. This chain links TRBV9 with TRBJ1-1; no definite D call. Trimming stripped 3 bases from V and 4 bases from J, with 19 bases between. Germline CDR1 reads SGDLS; CDR2 reads YYNGEE. There are 16 residues in the CDR3. For the CDR3, the DNA is TGTGCCAGCAGCGCAGAAATATCCGGACCCCGCACTGAAGCTTTCTTT. Amino acids: CASSAEISGPRTEAFF.

Regarding this clone: The identical CDR3 is also encoded by other nucleotide sequences in the sample. This chain connects TRBV19 to TRBJ2-1; D is ambiguous. There are 11 residues in the CDR3. V was shortened by 2 bases and J by 4 bases, with 0 bases between the two germline ends. Per germline, CDR1 LNHDA and CDR2 SQIVND (reference sequence). This CDR3 is CASSIYNEQFF. The CDR3 DNA is TGTGCCAGTAGTATATACAATGAGCAGTTCTTC.

The chain recombines TRBV7-9 with TRBJ2-1; D remains unclear. V lost 5 bases and J 0 bases, leaving 14 bases between the germline ends. Per germline, CDR1 SEHNR and CDR2 FQNEAQ (reference sequence). The CDR3 length is 16 residues. The chain's CDR3 is CASSPLLSSSYNEQFF. The CDR3 nucleotides are TGTGCCAGCAGCCCCCTGTTGTCCAGCTCCTACAATGAGCAGTTCTTC.

This clone was observed once. The V call is TRBV28, the J call TRBJ1-3; D is ambiguous. Trimming stripped 4 bases from V and 1 base from J, with 8 bases between. Germline V lookup: CDR1 MDHEN, CDR2 SYDVKM. The CDR3 has 14 amino acids. The CDR3 bases are TGTGCCAGCAGTTCCGCCAATTCTGGAAACACCATATATTTT. This encodes CASSSANSGNTIYF.

The chain uses TRBV19 and TRBJ2-1; 7 positions agree with TRBD1. The length of the CDR3 is 14 residues. Germline V gene sequence: CDR1 LNHDA, CDR2 SQIVND (reference sequence). The V and J ends lost 7 bases and 4 bases, in that order; junction bases with no gene match: 7. CDR3 residues: CASMNAGGYNEQFF. CDR3 sequence (DNA): TGTGCCAGTATGAACGCAGGGGGTTACAATGAGCAGTTCTTC.

This sequence joins TRBV25-1 and TRBJ2-5; no firm D call. Deletions cut 5 bases from V and 3 bases from J, with 1 base between. The length of the CDR3 is 10 residues. CDR1 is MGHDK, CDR2 SYGVNS, per germline. CDR3 loop: CASSKETQYF. The CDR3 bases are TGTGCCAGCAGTAAAGAGACCCAGTACTTC.

As concerns this clone: Additional DNA sequences in this sample encode the identical CDR3. The chain joins TRBV19 to TRBJ2-4; 7 bases line up with TRBD2. CDR1 LNHDA and CDR2 SQIVND come from the germline V gene (reference sequence). The junction had 0 bases not matched to a gene; V was cut back by 1 base and J by 6 bases. This CDR3 is 13 amino acids long. CDR3 amino acids: CASSIGGRNIQYF. The CDR3 DNA is TGTGCCAGTAGTATAGGCGGGAGAAACATTCAGTACTTC.

The chain combines TRBV27 with TRBJ1-6; 8 nucleotides agree with TRBD1. The CDR3 consists of 16 residues. V gave up 1 base and J gave up 9 bases; unmatched junction bases: 8. Germline V gene lookup returns CDR1 MNHEY and CDR2 SMNVEV (reference sequence). The CDR3, as DNA: TGTGCCAGCAGTTTATTTTTCGGGACAGGCACTTCACCCCTCCACTTT. Translated: CASSLFFGTGTSPLHF.

The V gene is TRBV29-1, the J gene TRBJ2-1; D not certain. The V and J ends lost 4 bases and 5 bases respectively, with 3 bases between them. Per the germline V gene, CDR1 is SQVTM and CDR2 is ANQGSEA. The CDR3 has 10 residues. The CDR3 DNA is TGCAGCGTTGGGAACAATGAGCAGTTCTTC. It yields the protein CSVGNNEQFF.

This chain links TRBV6-5 with TRBJ1-3; D is unresolved. The CDR3 has 13 amino acids. In germline, CDR1 is MNHEY, CDR2 SVGAGI. Trimming took 4 bases from V and 3 from J, leaving 7 bases between them. CDR3 amino acids: CASSSPGGNTIYF. The CDR3 DNA sequence: TGTGCCAGCAGTTCTCCGGGTGGAAACACCATATATTTT.

This chain uses TRBV7-6 with TRBJ1-1, with a tentative D call TRBD1 (5 bases). The CDR3 is 16 residues long. In germline, CDR1 is SGHVS, CDR2 FNYEAQ. V lost 2 bases and J 2 bases, leaving 15 bases between the germline ends. The CDR3 loop reads CASSLLLRDGNTEAFF. The CDR3 nucleotides are TGTGCCAGCAGCTTATTATTACGGGACGGCAACACTGAAGCTTTCTTT.

Details on this clone: Other DNA sequences of this sample code for an identical CDR3. V gene TRBV12-3 or TRBV12-4 combines with J gene TRBJ2-2; no reliable D call. The germline V and J ends were trimmed by 5 bases and 5 bases, with 6 bases remaining between them. This CDR3 has 12 amino acids. The CDR3 spells CASSPSTGELFF. CDR3 coding DNA: TGTGCCAGCAGTCCGAGTACCGGGGAGCTGTTTTTT.

The V gene is TRBV28, the J gene TRBJ1-4; TRBD1 aligns across 8 bases. The germline gives CDR1 MDHEN, CDR2 SYDVKM. The CDR3 covers 15 residues. The V gene end was trimmed by 5 bases and the J gene end by 6 bases; junction bases not matched to a gene: 8. The CDR3 loop is CASSLPGQAHEKLFF. For the CDR3, the DNA is TGTGCCAGCAGTCTGCCGGGACAGGCCCATGAAAAACTGTTTTTT. Full variable domain (remainder filled in from reference TRBV28 and TRBJ1-4): DVKVTQSSRYLVKRTGEKVFLECVQDMDHENMFWYRQDPGLGLRLIYFSYDVKMKEKGDIPEGYSVSREKKERFSLILESASTNQTSMYLCASSLPGQAHEKLFFGSGTQLSVL.

This clone came up once. The rearrangement joins TRBV7-7 to TRBJ2-2; TRBD1 is a possible D gene (5 bases). V was clipped by 2 bases and J by 3 bases, with 13 bases between them. Germline V gene data show CDR1 as SSHAT and CDR2 as FNYEAQ (reference sequence). This CDR3 has 16 amino acids. CDR3: CASSLSSRAYTGELFF. The DNA for the CDR3 is TGTGCCAGCAGCTTATCGAGCAGGGCCTACACCGGGGAGCTGTTTTTT.

This clone occurred once. V is TRBV27 and J is TRBJ1-1, with D tentatively TRBD1 (5 bases). The CDR3 totals 14 residues. Trimming removed 8 bases at V and 0 bases at J, with 13 bases between. Germline loops: CDR1 MNHEY, CDR2 SMNVEV (reference sequence). The CDR3 sequence is CASGFGGVNTEAFF. The CDR3 DNA reads TGTGCCAGCGGGTTCGGGGGGGTGAACACTGAAGCTTTCTTT.

The rearrangement uses TRBV2 and TRBJ1-2; 9 nucleotides match TRBD1. CDR3 length equals 12 residues. Germline V lookup: CDR1 SNHLY, CDR2 FYNNEI. The ends lost 2 bases at V and 8 bases at J; junction bases unmatched: 0. Here the CDR3 reads CASSETGGGYTF. The CDR3 DNA reads as TGTGCCAGCAGTGAAACAGGGGGCGGCTACACCTTC.

The J gene is TRBJ2-7, the V gene TRBV9; perhaps TRBD1 as D (6 bases). The CDR3 extends over 14 amino acids. V was pared by 4 bases and J by 0 bases, with 11 bases between. The germline V gene has CDR1 SGDLS and CDR2 YYNGEE. The CDR3 region is CASSPGQNSYEQYF. In DNA, the CDR3 is TGTGCCAGCAGCCCCGGACAGAACTCCTACGAGCAGTACTTC.

The J gene is TRBJ2-7, the V gene TRBV6-5; 7 bases line up with TRBD1. V gave up 6 bases and J gave up 2 bases; unmatched junction bases: 10. CDR3 length: 15 amino acids. The germline V gene encodes CDR1 MNHEY and CDR2 SVGAGI. Written as DNA, the CDR3 is TGTGCCAGCAGCGCCCAACCGGGACAGACCTACGAGCAGTACTTC. This encodes CASSAQPGQTYEQYF.

The rearrangement uses TRBV12-5 and TRBJ1-2, with D possibly being TRBD1 (6 bases). Per the germline V gene, CDR1 is LGHNT and CDR2 is FRNRAP. CDR3 size: 13 residues. V was shortened by 6 bases and J by 4 bases, with 12 bases between the two germline ends. The CDR3 DNA reads as TGTGCTAGTGGCTTCGGAGGGGGCTATGGCTACACCTTC. It specifies CASGFGGGYGYTF. Full variable domain (missing parts from reference TRBV12-5 and TRBJ1-2): DARVTQTPRHKVTEMGQEVTMRCQPILGHNTVFWYRQTMMQGLELLAYFRNRAPLDDSGMPKDRFSAEMPDATLATLKIQPSEPRDSAVYFCASGFGGGYGYTFGSGTRLTVV.

About this clone: Other nucleotide sequences in the sample specify the same CDR3. The chain is built from TRBV9 and TRBJ1-1; D unresolved. The V end lost 0 bases, the J end lost 2 bases, and 8 bases lay between the germline ends. The V gene's germline CDR1 is SGDLS and CDR2 YYNGEE. The CDR3 length is 14 residues. CDR3 residues: CASSVAGLNTEAFF. The CDR3, as DNA: TGTGCCAGCAGCGTAGCGGGGTTAAACACTGAAGCTTTCTTT.

This chain connects TRBV10-3 to TRBJ1-5, with D maybe TRBD1 (5 bases). V was shortened by 11 bases and J by 2 bases, with 16 bases between the two germline ends. The CDR3 is 14 residues long. Germline lookup yields CDR1 ENHRY and CDR2 SYGVKD. This CDR3 reads CASQQENGNQPQHF. In DNA form, the CDR3 reads TGTGCCTCCCAACAGGAAAACGGCAATCAGCCCCAGCATTTT.

The chain recombines TRBV6-5 with TRBJ2-5; D possibly uses TRBD1 or TRBD2 (5 bases each). The CDR3 has 15 amino acids. Germline lookup yields CDR1 MNHEY and CDR2 SVGAGI. V lost 5 bases to trimming and J lost 4 bases, with 17 bases between them. This CDR3 reads CASSLRDGGGETQYF. The CDR3 coding sequence is TGTGCCAGCAGTCTTCGGGACGGAGGTGGAGAGACCCAGTACTTC.

This clone was found a few times. The rearrangement links TRBV7-3 to TRBJ2-2; 12 bases are shared with TRBD2. The ends lost 5 bases at V and 4 bases at J; junction bases unmatched: 11. Germline V CDR1 and CDR2: SGHTA, FQGTGA. The CDR3 totals 18 residues. In nucleotides, the CDR3 is TGTGCCAGCAGCCCCTCGACTAGCGGGAGATTTCGCACCGGGGAGCTGTTTTTT. Amino acids: CASSPSTSGRFRTGELFF.